Listed here are 21 T cell receptor beta chains from one sample, sequenced in a study of cytomegalovirus exposure and HLA in healthy donors. Primers for the PCR totalled 60 Vbeta and 13 Jbeta. This table comes from immunoSEQ multiplex PCR, and its TCRdb copy is limited to in-frame clones, with some not included. The sample includes 170,000 or so clones, 65% to 90% of them seen just once. Source material: PBMCs. The receptors shown here come from a woman aged 18-29 years in good health and CMV-seronegative.

V and J are TRBV5-6 and TRBJ1-2, with 9 bases matching TRBD1. This CDR3 region has 17 residues. Unmatched junction bases numbered 26, after V lost 6 bases and J lost 14 bases. Germline lookup yields CDR1 SGHDT and CDR2 YYEEEE. CDR3: CASTPGQGPSYGYRRTF. In DNA form, the CDR3 reads TGTGCCAGCACCCCGGGACAGGGACCCTCCTATGGCTACCGGAGAACCTTC.

This rearrangement joins TRBV5-1 to TRBJ2-7; D is possibly TRBD2 (5 bases). The CDR3 contains 14 residues. In germline, CDR1 is SGHRS, CDR2 YFSETQ. Trimming shortened V by 4 bases and J by 0 bases, and 11 bases separated the two germline ends. The CDR3 is CASSMDSRSYEQYF. CDR3 DNA sequence: TGCGCCAGCAGCATGGACTCGCGCTCCTACGAGCAGTACTTC.

CDR3: CASGTGVGYEQYF. The DNA for the CDR3 is TGTGCCAGCGGGACAGGTGTGGGTTACGAGCAGTACTTC. V is TRBV6-1 and J is TRBJ2-7; 8 bases map to TRBD1. This CDR3 contains 13 residues. The J segment lost 4 bases and the V segment lost 8 bases, leaving 7 bases of the junction unmatched. Looked up from germline, CDR1 is MNHNS and CDR2 is SASEGT.

The J gene is TRBJ1-2, the V gene TRBV7-2; TRBD1 matches 10 bases. V lost 5 bases and J lost 1; bases outside the gene matches: 7. This CDR3 comprises 16 residues. In germline, CDR1 is SGHTA, CDR2 FQGNSA. The CDR3 nucleotides are TGTGCCAGCAGCCCCGGGACAGGGGCTCTTAACTATGGCTACACCTTC. Translation: CASSPGTGALNYGYTF.

The chain joins TRBV19 to TRBJ1-1, with 7 bases aligning to TRBD1. CDR3 size: 14 residues. The V gene end was trimmed by 8 bases and the J gene end by 4 bases; junction bases not matched to a gene: 10. The germline gives CDR1 LNHDA, CDR2 SQIVND (reference sequence). The CDR3 here is CASAKQGSGTEAFF. CDR3 bases: TGTGCCAGTGCAAAACAGGGGTCGGGCACTGAAGCTTTCTTT.

This chain joins TRBV28 and TRBJ2-3, with D tentatively TRBD2 (6 bases). The CDR3 has 13 residues. Germline loops: CDR1 MDHEN, CDR2 SYDVKM. Trimming cost V 4 bases and J 8 bases, with 13 bases left between them. CDR3 residues: CASSWGGGATQYF. The CDR3 region has the DNA TGTGCCAGCAGTTGGGGTGGAGGGGCTACGCAGTATTTT.

The genes are TRBV6-1 and TRBJ2-1; 7 bases fit TRBD2. The V gene's germline CDR1 is MNHNS and CDR2 SASEGT. This CDR3 contains 13 residues. The J segment lost 10 bases and the V segment lost 7 bases, leaving 10 bases of the junction unmatched. Here the CDR3 DNA reads TGTGCCAGCACCTTTTCGGGGGGACCGGAGCAGTTCTTC. It codes for CASTFSGGPEQFF.

The J gene is TRBJ2-7, the V gene TRBV9; 12 bases align to TRBD2. The CDR3 is 15 amino acids. Germline CDR1 reads SGDLS; CDR2 reads YYNGEE. Trimming at V came to 0 bases and at J to 3 bases, leaving 1 base not matched to a gene. This chain's CDR3 is CASSVGLAGDYEQYF. The CDR3 DNA reads TGTGCCAGCAGCGTAGGACTAGCGGGAGACTACGAGCAGTACTTC.

In this sample, this clone turned up once. One junction end does not reproduce the germline sequence, and a read error may be involved. CDR3 DNA: TGTGCTAGCAGCTTAGTACACCTAGGCGAGCAGTTCTTC. This codes for CASSLVHLGEQFF. This rearrangement joins TRBV7-7 to TRBJ2-1; D not resolved. The CDR3 consists of 13 residues. Germline V CDR1 and CDR2: SSHAT, FNYEAQ (reference sequence).

The chain links TRBV28 to TRBJ1-1, with TRBD1 identical over 7 bases. Germline assignment: CDR1 MDHEN and CDR2 SYDVKM. CDR3 length equals 11 residues. Trimming at V came to 3 bases and at J to 12 bases, leaving 4 bases not matched to a gene. The CDR3 nucleotides are TGTGCCAGCAGTTTTGAGGGGGCACCTTTCTTT. Amino acid sequence: CASSFEGAPFF.

The rearrangement links TRBV7-8 to TRBJ2-1; D gene uncertain. This CDR3 is 15 amino acids long. V dropped 5 bases and J dropped 7 bases, with 18 bases sitting between them. Germline V gives CDR1 SGHVS, CDR2 FQNEAQ. The CDR3 sequence: CASSGLVYPGNEQFF. CDR3 coding DNA: TGTGCCAGCAGCGGGTTAGTGTACCCGGGTAATGAGCAGTTCTTC.

This sequence joins TRBV2 and TRBJ2-7; possibly TRBD1 for D (6 bases). Trimming cost V 1 base and J 3 bases, with 19 bases left between them. There are 17 residues in the CDR3. In germline, CDR1 is SNHLY, CDR2 FYNNEI. The CDR3 DNA reads as TGTGCCAGCAGTGAAGGACAGGCCCACCTTCTCAACTACGAGCAGTACTTC. Its translation: CASSEGQAHLLNYEQYF.

The chain uses TRBV6-5 and TRBJ2-3; 7 bases are shared with TRBD1. CDR3 size: 12 residues. Per the germline V gene, CDR1 is MNHEY and CDR2 is SVGAGI. The ends lost 5 bases at V and 14 bases at J; junction bases unmatched: 10. The chain's CDR3 is CASSESDRVLYF. CDR3 coding DNA: TGTGCCAGCAGTGAAAGTGACAGGGTTCTGTATTTT.

The J gene is TRBJ2-5, the V gene TRBV28; TRBD1 is a possible D gene (6 bases). There are 16 residues in the CDR3. V shed 6 bases and J shed 1 base, with 18 bases lying between them. Germline assignment: CDR1 MDHEN and CDR2 SYDVKM. The CDR3 sequence is CASRQGTPLVQETQYF. The DNA of the CDR3 is TGTGCCAGCAGACAAGGGACACCTCTAGTCCAAGAGACCCAGTACTTC.

The gene calls are TRBV12-5 and TRBJ2-7, with TRBD1 matching 7 bases. Germline trimming cut 3 bases from V and 3 bases from J; bases unmatched to any gene: 2. The CDR3 is made up of 13 amino acids. The V gene's germline CDR1 is LGHNT and CDR2 FRNRAP. The CDR3 protein is CASGFRDSYEQYF. Written as DNA, the CDR3 is TGTGCTAGTGGTTTCCGGGACAGCTACGAGCAGTACTTC. The entire variable domain, with the rest obtained from reference TRBV12-5 and TRBJ2-7, is as follows: DARVTQTPRHKVTEMGQEVTMRCQPILGHNTVFWYRQTMMQGLELLAYFRNRAPLDDSGMPKDRFSAEMPDATLATLKIQPSEPRDSAVYFCASGFRDSYEQYFGPGTRLTVT.

The chain carries TRBV7-2 and TRBJ2-4; a possible D gene is TRBD2 (6 bases). Between the trimmed V and J ends, which lost 5 bases and 7 bases, there was a span of 12 bases. Germline V lookup: CDR1 SGHTA, CDR2 FQGNSA. This CDR3 region has 13 residues. The CDR3 reads CASSPGVRNIQYF. DNA for the CDR3: TGTGCCAGCAGCCCGGGGGTGCGGAACATTCAGTACTTC.

The rearrangement links TRBV19 to TRBJ1-1; D call uncertain. The CDR3 covers 14 residues. Germline V lookup: CDR1 LNHDA, CDR2 SQIVND (reference sequence). V shed 5 bases and J shed 4 bases, with 14 bases lying between them. CDR3 nucleotides: TGTGCCAGTAGTTTCCCTTCGGGGTTCACTGAAGCTTTCTTT. Its protein product is CASSFPSGFTEAFF.

The rearrangement links TRBV11-2 to TRBJ1-6; 7 bases are shared with TRBD1. After removal of 6 bases from V and 10 bases from J, the junction contained 12 bases not matched to a gene. The CDR3 has 15 residues. Germline V gene sequence: CDR1 SGHAT, CDR2 FQNNGV. CDR3 protein: CASRLGWDRRSPLHF. DNA of the CDR3: TGTGCCAGCAGACTAGGCTGGGACAGACGATCACCCCTCCACTTT.

As regards this clone: One junction end does not reproduce the germline sequence, and a read error may be involved. The chain combines TRBV6-1 with TRBJ1-2, with 7 bases identical to TRBD1. The CDR3 loop spans 12 amino acids. In germline, CDR1 is MNHNS, CDR2 SASEGT. CDR3 nucleotides: TGCCACAGCAGGGGGGCAGGGGGTGGCTACACCTTC. This encodes CHSRGAGGGYTF.

The rearrangement links TRBV18 to TRBJ2-1; 9 nucleotides align to TRBD2. This CDR3 is built from 20 residues. With 6 bases clipped from V and 0 bases from J, the junction kept 18 bases outside the gene matches. The germline V gene has CDR1 KGHSH and CDR2 LQKENI. This CDR3 reads CASSPNSGSPSLSSYNEQFF. The CDR3 DNA reads as TGTGCCAGCTCCCCCAATAGCGGGAGCCCCTCCTTAAGCTCCTACAATGAGCAGTTCTTC.

The chain joins TRBV6-1 to TRBJ2-2, with a tentative D call TRBD1 (7 bases). The V gene's germline CDR1 is MNHNS and CDR2 SASEGT. The CDR3 length is 15 residues. V shed 6 bases and J shed 6 bases, with 17 bases lying between them. The CDR3: CASSTSTGEAGELFF. For the CDR3, the DNA is TGTGCCAGCAGCACTTCAACAGGGGAGGCCGGGGAGCTGTTTTTT.